Listed below are T cell receptor beta chains from one sample, sequenced in a study of blood T cell repertoires in COVID-19. This table comes from immunoSEQ multiplex PCR, and its TCRdb copy is limited to in-frame clones, with some not included. The profile shows under 300,000 clones, just under 85% of them singletons. The material sequenced was peripheral blood. Source of these receptors: a woman of 80 years or more with acute or convalescent COVID-19. Both conserved end residues are part of each CDR3. A D gene is named only where the DNA matches it firmly. Expanded clones are given a class, and other clones once, few, many or no size at all.

clone size | J gene | D gene | V gene | CDR3 DNA | CDR3 protein
few | TRBJ2-1 | - | TRBV5-1 | TGCGCCAGCAGCATCGGGACACAATACAATGAGCAGTTCTTC | CASSIGTQYNEQFF
- | TRBJ1-3 | - | TRBV5-5 | TGTGCCAGCAGCTTGGCGGGAGTAAACACCATATATTTT | CASSLAGVNTIYF
- | TRBJ1-1 | - | TRBV6-5 | TGTGCCAGCAGTTACTCGCACTTAAACACTGAAGCTTTCTTT | CASSYSHLNTEAFF
- | TRBJ1-5 | - | TRBV3-1/TRBV3-2 | TGTGCCAGCAGCCAAGGGTTGAACAGGGAGCCCCAGCATTTT | CASSQGLNREPQHF
- | TRBJ2-1 | TRBD2 | TRBV5-4 | TGTGCCAGCAGCTCCGGACTAGCGGGGGCCTTCAATGAGCAGTTCTTC | CASSSGLAGAFNEQFF
- | TRBJ1-3 | - | TRBV2 | TGTGCCAGCAGAGATACAGGGACCGGAAACACCATATATTTT | CASRDTGTGNTIYF
once | TRBJ2-7 | - | TRBV28 | TGTGCCAGCAGTTTGGGGCACCCCTACGAGCAGTACTTC | CASSLGHPYEQYF
- | TRBJ1-4 | - | TRBV5-8 | TGTGCCAGCAGCCCCGGACAGCTAAATGAAAAACTGTTTTTT | CASSPGQLNEKLFF
- | TRBJ2-3 | - | TRBV9 | TGTGCCAGCAGCGTTCCGGGGATTAGCACAGATACGCAGTATTTT | CASSVPGISTDTQYF
few | TRBJ2-5 | - | TRBV19 | TGTGCCACCAAGGGGCTGCCAGGAGAGACCCAGTACTTC | CATKGLPGETQYF